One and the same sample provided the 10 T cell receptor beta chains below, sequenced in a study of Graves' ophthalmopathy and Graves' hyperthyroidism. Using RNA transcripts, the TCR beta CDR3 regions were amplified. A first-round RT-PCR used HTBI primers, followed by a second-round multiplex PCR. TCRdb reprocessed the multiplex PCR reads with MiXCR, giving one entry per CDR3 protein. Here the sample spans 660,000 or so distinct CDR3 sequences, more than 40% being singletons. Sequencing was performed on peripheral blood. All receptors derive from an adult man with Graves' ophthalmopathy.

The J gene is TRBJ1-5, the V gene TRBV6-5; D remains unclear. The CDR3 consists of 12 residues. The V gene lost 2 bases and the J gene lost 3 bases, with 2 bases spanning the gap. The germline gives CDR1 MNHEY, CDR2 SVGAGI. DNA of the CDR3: TGTGCCAGCAGTTACACCAATCAGCCCCAGCATTTT. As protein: CASSYTNQPQHF.

The CDR3 region has the DNA TGTGCCTGGAGCGGGAGAGTGGGGTACGAGCAGTACTTC. It codes for CAWSGRVGYEQYF. V and J are TRBV30 and TRBJ2-7, with a weak D call TRBD2 (6 bases). The V gene's germline CDR1 is GTSNPN and CDR2 SVGIG (reference sequence). Trimming removed 3 bases at V and 4 bases at J, with 13 bases between. The CDR3 runs 13 residues.

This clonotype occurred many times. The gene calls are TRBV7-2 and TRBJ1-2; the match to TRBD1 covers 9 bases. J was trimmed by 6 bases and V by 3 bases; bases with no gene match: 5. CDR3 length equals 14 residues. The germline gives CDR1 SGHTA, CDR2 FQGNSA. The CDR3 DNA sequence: TGTGCCAGCAGCTTCCGGGACAGGGCTAATGGCTACACCTTC. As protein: CASSFRDRANGYTF.

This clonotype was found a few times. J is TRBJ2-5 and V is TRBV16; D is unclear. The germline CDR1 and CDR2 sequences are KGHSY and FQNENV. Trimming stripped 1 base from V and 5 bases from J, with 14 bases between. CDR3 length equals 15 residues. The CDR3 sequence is CASSQYSLMGETQYF. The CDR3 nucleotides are TGTGCCAGCAGCCAATATTCCCTAATGGGGGAGACCCAGTACTTC.

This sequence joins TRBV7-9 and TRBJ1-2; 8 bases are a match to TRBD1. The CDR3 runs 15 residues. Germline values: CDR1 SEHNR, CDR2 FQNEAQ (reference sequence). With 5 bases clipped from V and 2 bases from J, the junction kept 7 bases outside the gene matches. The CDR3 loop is CASSQTRQGNYGYTF. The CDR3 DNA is TGTGCCAGCAGCCAAACACGACAGGGGAACTATGGCTACACCTTC.

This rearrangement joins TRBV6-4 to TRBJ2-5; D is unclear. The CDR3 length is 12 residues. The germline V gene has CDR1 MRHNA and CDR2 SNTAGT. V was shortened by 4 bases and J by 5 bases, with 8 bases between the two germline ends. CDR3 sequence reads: CASSVWWETQYF. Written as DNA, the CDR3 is TGTGCCAGCAGTGTCTGGTGGGAGACCCAGTACTTC.

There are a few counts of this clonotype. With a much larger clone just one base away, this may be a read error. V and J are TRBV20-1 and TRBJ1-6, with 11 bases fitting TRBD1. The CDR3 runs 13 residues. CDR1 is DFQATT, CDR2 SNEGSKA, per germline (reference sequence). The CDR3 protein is CSAWTGGDSPFHF. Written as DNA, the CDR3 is TGCAGTGCCTGGACAGGGGGCGATTCACCCTTCCACTTT.

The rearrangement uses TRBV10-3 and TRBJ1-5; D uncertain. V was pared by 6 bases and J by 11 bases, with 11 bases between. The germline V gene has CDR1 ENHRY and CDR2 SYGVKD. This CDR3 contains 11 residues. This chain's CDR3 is CAISRGETQHF. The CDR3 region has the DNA TGTGCCATCAGCCGAGGAGAGACCCAGCATTTT.

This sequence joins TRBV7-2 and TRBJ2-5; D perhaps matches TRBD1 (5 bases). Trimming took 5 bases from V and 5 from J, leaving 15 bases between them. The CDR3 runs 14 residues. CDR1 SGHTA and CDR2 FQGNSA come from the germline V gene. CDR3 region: CASSSQQGAETQYF. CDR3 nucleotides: TGTGCCAGCAGCAGCCAGCAGGGCGCGGAGACCCAGTACTTC.

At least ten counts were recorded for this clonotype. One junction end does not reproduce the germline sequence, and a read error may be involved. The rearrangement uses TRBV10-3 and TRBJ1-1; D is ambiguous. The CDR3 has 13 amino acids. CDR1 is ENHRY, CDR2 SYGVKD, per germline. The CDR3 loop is CASSPWSYTEAFF. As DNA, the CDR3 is TGTGCCAGCAGTCCTTGGAGCTACACTGAAGCTTTCTTT.